These T cell receptor beta chains were read from a single sample in a study of T cell responses to AZD1222 COVID-19 vaccine. The data were produced by immunoSEQ multiplex PCR, yet TCRdb's version contains in-frame clones alone and is incomplete. The sample has some 120,000 clones, over 75% seen once. The source material was peripheral blood, sampled on day 0 of AZD1222 vaccination. These receptors were obtained from an adult in good health. Both conserved end residues are part of each CDR3. A D gene is named only where the DNA matches it firmly.

j_call v_call d_call cdr3_nt cdr3_aa
TRBJ1-1 TRBV14 - TGTGCCAGCAGCCAAGTGGTGGGAGAAGCTTTCTTT CASSQVVGEAFF
TRBJ2-5 TRBV6-5 - TGTGCCAGCAGATCGGACATCCAAGCCCGGGAGACCCAGTACTTC CASRSDIQARETQYF
TRBJ2-1 TRBV6-5 TRBD2 TGTGCCAGCACCGGGACTAGCGGGGGGGTAGAGCAGTTCTTC CASTGTSGGVEQFF
TRBJ1-1 TRBV12-3/TRBV12-4 - TGTGCCAGCAGTGTGTCAGGGGCTAGAGCTTTCTTT CASSVSGARAFF
TRBJ1-5 TRBV19 TRBD1 TGTGCCAGCCGACAGGGGGCGGGCCAGCCCCAGCATTTT CASRQGAGQPQHF
TRBJ2-7 TRBV19 - TGTGCCAGTAGTATAAATTGGAGCTACGAGCAGTACTTC CASSINWSYEQYF
TRBJ1-5 TRBV28 - TGTGCCAGCAGTTCCGTGGGGCCCGAACCCCAGCATTTT CASSSVGPEPQHF
TRBJ2-7 TRBV5-1 TRBD1 TGCGCCAGCAGCTGGGGACAGAGGGACGGCTACGAGCAGTACTTC CASSWGQRDGYEQYF
TRBJ1-1 TRBV7-3 - TGTGCCAGCAGCTTAACGGGTCAGTACATGAACACTGAAGCTTTCTTT CASSLTGQYMNTEAFF
TRBJ1-2 TRBV28 - TGTGCCAGCAGTCGTACTCAGACGGTCTATGGCTACACCTTC CASSRTQTVYGYTF
TRBJ2-1 TRBV5-4 - TGTGCCAGCAGCTCATCAGGGGTCCCTAACCTTCAGCAGTTCTTC CASSSSGVPNLQQFF